This passage covers 15 T cell receptor beta chains from one sample sequenced in a study of early T cells in non-severe SARS-CoV-2 infection. TCRdb recomputed calls from the 5' RACE reads with MiXCR, one row per CDR3 protein. The profile shows 66,000 or so distinct CDR3 sequences, around 13% of them singletons. The sample was whole blood. The receptors were gathered from an adult who was a healthcare worker with PCR-confirmed SARS-CoV-2 infection or an uninfected control (not recorded which).

Only a few counts were recorded for this clonotype. The chain recombines TRBV7-2 with TRBJ2-1; D not certain. Trimming stripped 6 bases from V and 0 bases from J, with 15 bases between. The CDR3 is 16 residues long. From germline, CDR1 is SGHTA and CDR2 FQGNSA. This CDR3 is CASSYSRASSYNEQFF. The DNA of the CDR3 is TGTGCCAGCAGTTACAGCCGGGCTAGCTCCTACAATGAGCAGTTCTTC.

There are many counts of this clonotype. The chain couples TRBV20-1 to TRBJ2-1; no reliable D call. There are 12 residues in the CDR3. The germline V gene has CDR1 DFQATT and CDR2 SNEGSKA (reference sequence). The germline V and J ends were trimmed by 4 bases and 9 bases, with 13 bases remaining between them. CDR3 region: CSANPDGGEQFF. The CDR3 bases are TGCAGTGCTAACCCGGACGGCGGTGAGCAGTTCTTC.

This clonotype has a handful of counts. CDR3 DNA sequence: TGTGCCAGCAGTTACTCATGGGACGAAGGAAAAAACATTCAGTACTTC. It is translated as CASSYSWDEGKNIQYF. The gene calls are TRBV6-5 and TRBJ2-4; D is possibly TRBD1 or TRBD2 (5 bases each). The CDR3 runs 16 residues. Per germline, CDR1 MNHEY and CDR2 SVGAGI. The V and J ends lost 0 bases and 4 bases respectively, with 13 bases between them.

This rearrangement joins TRBV7-2 to TRBJ1-3; the D gene is possibly TRBD1 (6 bases). The germline V gene encodes CDR1 SGHTA and CDR2 FQGNSA. The germline V and J ends were trimmed by 5 bases and 4 bases, with 15 bases remaining between them. The CDR3 is made up of 15 amino acids. CDR3 sequence reads: CASSPDSRHGNTIYF. In DNA form, the CDR3 reads TGTGCCAGCAGCCCGGACAGTCGACACGGAAACACCATATATTTT.

The rearrangement joins TRBV20-1 to TRBJ2-7, with D tentatively TRBD2 (6 bases). The V gene's germline CDR1 is DFQATT and CDR2 SNEGSKA (reference sequence). V was pared by 3 bases and J by 0 bases, with 12 bases between. The CDR3 extends over 14 amino acids. The chain's CDR3 is CSARSPGVSYEQYF. The CDR3, as DNA: TGCAGTGCTAGGTCTCCGGGAGTCTCCTACGAGCAGTACTTC.

This clonotype has a handful of counts. The J gene is TRBJ2-2, the V gene TRBV29-1; D unclear. Trimming took 4 bases from V and 5 from J, leaving 8 bases between them. This CDR3 comprises 12 residues. Germline V CDR1 and CDR2: SQVTM, ANQGSEA. The chain's CDR3 is CSVVPETGELFF. Written as DNA, the CDR3 is TGCAGCGTTGTACCGGAAACCGGGGAGCTGTTTTTT.

This clonotype was found a few times. The chain couples TRBV6-6 to TRBJ2-3; 11 positions agree with TRBD2. V was pared by 4 bases and J by 2 bases, with 2 bases of the junction left unmatched. This CDR3 is 15 amino acids long. From germline, CDR1 is MNHNY and CDR2 SVGAGI (reference sequence). The DNA for the CDR3 is TGTGCCAGCAGTTGGACTAGCGGGCTCACAGATACGCAGTATTTT. Translating it yields CASSWTSGLTDTQYF.

This clonotype was observed a few times. Written as DNA, the CDR3 is TGTGCCAGCAGTGGTGATCCGGGGCGGGAGGCTTACAATGAGCAGTTCTTC. Protein sequence: CASSGDPGREAYNEQFF. V is TRBV9 and J is TRBJ2-1; 8 bases line up with TRBD2. The CDR3 covers 17 residues. From germline, CDR1 is SGDLS and CDR2 YYNGEE. The junction had 14 bases not matched to a gene; V was cut back by 5 bases and J by 4 bases.

This chain connects TRBV6-2 or TRBV6-3 to TRBJ2-1; D unresolved. Germline CDR1 MNHEY, CDR2 SVGEGT. Trimming removed 0 bases from V and 1 base from J, with 10 bases in between. This CDR3 region has 16 residues. CDR3 loop: CASSYSTRPSYNEQFF. CDR3 sequence (DNA): TGTGCCAGCAGTTACTCGACAAGGCCGTCCTACAATGAGCAGTTCTTC.

This clonotype came up a few times. The J gene is TRBJ1-1, the V gene TRBV10-2, with 7 nucleotides matching TRBD1. This CDR3 is 17 amino acids long. Germline-derived CDR1 and CDR2 are WSHSY and SAAADI. J was trimmed by 4 bases and V by 2 bases; bases with no gene match: 13. The DNA for the CDR3 is TGCGCCAGCAGTGAGAGACAGGGAGAGGGTTCGGTCACTGAAGCTTTCTTT. This codes for CASSERQGEGSVTEAFF.

The chain is built from TRBV7-9 and TRBJ2-3, with D possibly matching TRBD2 (6 bases). This CDR3 is built from 14 residues. Per the germline V gene, CDR1 is SEHNR and CDR2 is FQNEAQ (reference sequence). V was clipped by 5 bases and J by 10 bases, with 19 bases between them. The CDR3 loop is CASSGPPGVRAQYF. The DNA of the CDR3 is TGTGCCAGCAGCGGACCCCCGGGGGTTAGGGCGCAGTATTTT.

Only a few counts were recorded for this clonotype. This chain joins TRBV6-2 or TRBV6-3 and TRBJ1-5; perhaps TRBD1 as D (6 bases). V lost 7 bases and J 3 bases, leaving 13 bases between the germline ends. From germline, CDR1 is MNHEY and CDR2 SVGEGT. This CDR3 is 14 amino acids long. For the CDR3, the DNA is TGTGCCAGCAAACACAGGGACCCCAATCAGCCCCAGCATTTT. It yields the protein CASKHRDPNQPQHF.

This chain uses TRBV5-5 with TRBJ1-5; D is possibly TRBD1 (6 bases). The V gene's germline CDR1 is SGHKS and CDR2 YYEKEE (reference sequence). The V gene lost 3 bases and the J gene lost 2 bases, with 18 bases spanning the gap. The CDR3 totals 17 residues. CDR3: CASSYDPGVVGNQPQHF. The CDR3 DNA is TGTGCCAGCAGCTATGACCCAGGGGTAGTGGGCAATCAGCCCCAGCATTTT.

The genes are TRBV3-1 and TRBJ2-7, with a tentative D call TRBD1 (6 bases). Germline V lookup: CDR1 LGHDT, CDR2 YNNKEL (reference sequence). The V gene lost 1 base and the J gene lost 3 bases, with 7 bases spanning the gap. CDR3 length: 13 residues. The CDR3 region is CASSQGDIYEQYF. The CDR3 nucleotides are TGTGCCAGCAGCCAAGGGGACATCTACGAGCAGTACTTC.

DNA for the CDR3: TGTGCCAGCAGCTTAGCTGGAACAGGGAGCTCCTACAATGAGCAGTTCTTC. Translating it yields CASSLAGTGSSYNEQFF. The rearrangement links TRBV7-2 to TRBJ2-1; tentative D call: TRBD1 (6 bases). V lost 0 bases to trimming and J lost 0 bases, with 12 bases between them. The CDR3 covers 17 residues. Germline V gene sequence: CDR1 SGHTA, CDR2 FQGNSA.